The 13 T cell receptor beta chains below come from one sample, sequenced in a study of control samples from healthy donors and cancer patients. Measured with immunoSEQ multiplex PCR; TCRdb has only the in-frame clones, and not every one. This table has over 100,000 clones, roughly 90% appearing once. Input material: blood. The receptors shown here come from a woman aged 45-59 years in good health.

The rearrangement joins TRBV12-5 to TRBJ2-5, with D hard to call. Germline CDR1 LGHNT, CDR2 FRNRAP. V was pared by 6 bases and J by 5 bases, with 10 bases between. The CDR3 length is 12 residues. CDR3 amino acids: CASGMDRETQYF. The CDR3 DNA reads as TGTGCTAGTGGCATGGACCGGGAGACCCAGTACTTC.

This clone has a single count. The V and J genes are TRBV28 and TRBJ1-4, with D perhaps matching TRBD1 (6 bases). This CDR3 is built from 14 residues. Germline V lookup: CDR1 MDHEN, CDR2 SYDVKM. V was cut by 5 bases and J by 7 bases, with 14 bases left in between. The chain's CDR3 is CASSRPGEREKLFF. DNA of the CDR3: TGTGCCAGCAGTAGGCCAGGGGAGCGTGAAAAACTGTTTTTT.

The chain carries TRBV18 and TRBJ2-3, with D hard to call. V was shortened by 2 bases and J by 7 bases, with 13 bases between the two germline ends. This CDR3 comprises 14 residues. Germline assignment: CDR1 KGHSH and CDR2 LQKENI. The CDR3 coding sequence is TGTGCCAGCTCACCAGGGCCGGATCCAAATACGCAGTATTTT. Translating gives CASSPGPDPNTQYF.

The chain uses TRBV10-1 and TRBJ2-3; no reliable D call. Germline CDR1 reads WNHNN; CDR2 reads SYGVQD (reference sequence). V was trimmed by 2 bases and J by 0 bases, leaving 9 bases between them. There are 15 residues in the CDR3. The CDR3 nucleotides read TGCGCCAGCAGTGAGGTAGGGCGGAGCACAGATACGCAGTATTTT. Protein sequence: CASSEVGRSTDTQYF.

The J gene is TRBJ2-3, the V gene TRBV20-1; D is unresolved. Germline CDR1 DFQATT, CDR2 SNEGSKA (reference sequence). V lost 1 base to trimming and J lost 5 bases, with 4 bases between them. CDR3 size: 11 residues. In nucleotides, the CDR3 is TGCAGTGCTAGAGTTCAAGATACGCAGTATTTT. Its translation: CSARVQDTQYF.

The chain is built from TRBV3-1 (or the pseudogene TRBV3-2) and TRBJ2-5; 8 bases are a match to TRBD2. The trim removed 0 bases at V and 5 bases at J, leaving 11 bases unmatched. The CDR3 spans 17 residues. CDR1 and CDR2 from the germline V gene are LGHDT and YNNKEL (reference sequence). The CDR3 loop is CASSQEVAGLGGETQYF. The CDR3 DNA reads as TGTGCCAGCAGCCAAGAAGTAGCGGGACTTGGGGGGGAGACCCAGTACTTC.

The chain links TRBV28 to TRBJ1-5, with 8 bases aligning to TRBD1. This CDR3 region has 15 residues. Unmatched junction bases numbered 12, after V lost 7 bases and J lost 7 bases. Per germline, CDR1 MDHEN and CDR2 SYDVKM. The CDR3 DNA reads as TGTGCCAGCACTTCCCTGACAGGGGACTTACAGCCCCAGCATTTT. It specifies CASTSLTGDLQPQHF.

The CDR3 loop is CASSLYSDEQFF. For the CDR3, the DNA is TGTGCCAGCAGTTTGTACAGTGATGAGCAGTTCTTC. V is TRBV28 and J is TRBJ2-1; D call uncertain. The germline gives CDR1 MDHEN, CDR2 SYDVKM. The CDR3 runs to 12 residues. V gave up 3 bases and J gave up 8 bases, with 8 bases separating them.

The chain is built from TRBV20-1 and TRBJ1-1; tentative D call: TRBD1 (5 bases). CDR1 and CDR2 from the germline V gene are DFQATT and SNEGSKA (reference sequence). V was clipped by 3 bases and J by 1 base, with 12 bases between them. The CDR3 covers 14 residues. The DNA for the CDR3 is TGCAGTGCTAGTAAGCAGGGAGGGAACACTGAAGCTTTCTTT. Translated: CSASKQGGNTEAFF.

On this clone itself: Distinct nucleotide sequences in the sample also encode this CDR3. The genes are TRBV5-1 and TRBJ2-7, with D perhaps matching TRBD2 (6 bases). V was shortened by 4 bases and J by 2 bases, with 10 bases between the two germline ends. CDR3 size: 13 residues. From germline, CDR1 is SGHRS and CDR2 YFSETQ. The CDR3 nucleotides are TGCGCCAGCAGCGGAGGGACTGCCTACGAGCAGTACTTC. Translating it yields CASSGGTAYEQYF.

The chain is built from TRBV6-5 and TRBJ2-1; 12 bases align to TRBD2. V dropped 5 bases and J dropped 7; count of bases not matched to a gene: 6. CDR3 length equals 15 residues. Per germline, CDR1 MNHEY and CDR2 SVGAGI. The CDR3 loop reads CASSTGLAGLNEQFF. CDR3 nucleotide sequence: TGTGCCAGCAGTACCGGACTAGCGGGGCTGAATGAGCAGTTCTTC.

V gene TRBV6-5 combines with J gene TRBJ1-4; D not resolved. This CDR3 is 16 amino acids long. Trimming removed 0 bases at V and 8 bases at J, with 16 bases between. Germline loops: CDR1 MNHEY, CDR2 SVGAGI. This chain's CDR3 is CASSYSRPGLGEKLFF. CDR3 bases: TGTGCCAGCAGTTACTCGAGACCGGGGTTAGGAGAAAAACTGTTTTTT.

The V call is TRBV21-1, the J call TRBJ1-2. TRBV21-1 is shown as a pseudogene. There are 17 residues in the CDR3. The CDR3 here is CASSPLEGGPLGDGYTF. For the CDR3, the DNA is TGTGCCAGCAGCCCACTCGAGGGGGGGCCTCTTGGGGATGGCTACACCTTC.